One and the same sample provided the 27 T cell receptor beta chains below, sequenced in a study of blood T cell repertoires in COVID-19. The assay was immunoSEQ multiplex PCR, and TCRdb's table has in-frame clones only and misses some. The sample yields over 300,000 clones, about 86% seen once. Sequencing used peripheral blood. All receptors derive from a woman in her 50s with acute or convalescent COVID-19.

The V call is TRBV4-1, the J call TRBJ2-7; 7 bases align to TRBD1. Germline trimming cut 5 bases from V and 4 bases from J; bases unmatched to any gene: 8. Germline V lookup: CDR1 MGHRA, CDR2 YSYEKL. This CDR3 is 14 amino acids long. The CDR3 region is CASSYRDSQYEQYF. The CDR3, as DNA: TGCGCCAGCAGCTACCGGGACAGCCAATACGAGCAGTACTTC.

The V call is TRBV12-3 or TRBV12-4, the J call TRBJ2-7; a possible D gene is TRBD2 (5 bases). The CDR3 loop spans 12 amino acids. Trimming cost V 3 bases and J 2 bases, with 5 bases left between them. CDR3 sequence: CASSLRAYEQYV. In nucleotides, the CDR3 is TGTGCCAGCAGTTTGAGGGCCTACGAGCAGTACGTC.

The rearrangement uses TRBV5-6 and TRBJ2-2; D not resolved. The CDR3 spans 15 residues. Deletions cut 0 bases from V and 0 bases from J, with 6 bases between. Germline-derived CDR1 and CDR2 are SGHDT and YYEEEE. The CDR3 loop is CASSLVSANTGELFF. As DNA, the CDR3 is TGTGCCAGCAGCTTGGTCTCGGCGAACACCGGGGAGCTGTTTTTT.

The V call is TRBV19, the J call TRBJ1-1; the match to TRBD1 covers 8 bases. Germline V CDR1 and CDR2: LNHDA, SQIVND (reference sequence). This CDR3 spans 16 amino acids. V shed 6 bases, J shed 4 bases, and the junction held 13 bases outside the gene matches. DNA of the CDR3: TGTGCCAGTAGCGGGGGACAGGAGACCCGGGCCACTGAAGCTTTCTTT. Its protein product is CASSGGQETRATEAFF.

CDR3 protein: CASSLVFGRTNEKLFF. In DNA, the CDR3 is TGTGCCAGCAGCTTAGTATTTGGCAGGACTAATGAAAAACTGTTTTTT. The V and J genes are TRBV7-6 and TRBJ1-4; no clear D. CDR1 is SGHVS and CDR2 is FNYEAQ in the germline V gene. The CDR3 runs to 16 residues. V shed 1 base and J shed 2 bases, with 11 bases lying between them.

This chain joins TRBV9 and TRBJ1-3; 7 bases are shared with TRBD1. The CDR3 runs 15 residues. V dropped 3 bases and J dropped 3; count of bases not matched to a gene: 6. Germline V gene lookup returns CDR1 SGDLS and CDR2 YYNGEE. The CDR3: CASSESTGVGNTIYF. Written as DNA, the CDR3 is TGTGCCAGCAGCGAATCTACAGGGGTTGGAAACACCATATATTTT. The full variable domain, with the rest looked up from reference TRBV9 and TRBJ1-3, is DSGVTQTPKHLITATGQRVTLRCSPRSGDLSVYWYQQSLDQGLQFLIQYYNGEERAKGNILERFSAQQFPDLHSELNLSSLELGDSALYFCASSESTGVGNTIYFGEGSWLTVV.

The DNA for the CDR3 is TGTGCCAGTAGTATAGAACTCGCCTATGGCTACACCTTC. Its translation is CASSIELAYGYTF. The rearrangement uses TRBV19 and TRBJ1-2; D call uncertain. Germline lookup yields CDR1 LNHDA and CDR2 SQIVND (reference sequence). Deletions cut 0 bases from V and 4 bases from J, with 6 bases between. CDR3 length equals 13 residues.

This clone was counted once. The chain recombines TRBV3-1 (or the pseudogene TRBV3-2) with TRBJ2-5; a possible D gene is TRBD1 (5 bases). Trimming took off 0 bases at V and 2 bases at J, with 10 bases between the two ends. The germline V gene encodes CDR1 LGHDT and CDR2 YNNKEL (reference sequence). CDR3 length: 15 residues. DNA for the CDR3: TGTGCCAGCAGCCAAGATCAGGGCAGGCAAGAGACCCAGTACTTC. Residues: CASSQDQGRQETQYF.

This clone appeared a single time. The chain employs TRBV27 and TRBJ2-2, with D possibly being TRBD2 (6 bases). Germline lookup yields CDR1 MNHEY and CDR2 SMNVEV (reference sequence). Deletions cut 7 bases from V and 5 bases from J, with 14 bases between. The CDR3 runs 14 residues. The DNA for the CDR3 is TGTGCCAGCACGGGTGGGGGGTTTACCGGGGAGCTGTTTTTT. It translates to CASTGGGFTGELFF.

The chain is built from TRBV7-2 and TRBJ2-4, with 7 bases matching TRBD1. Trimming cost V 3 bases and J 6 bases; bases outside gene matches: 11. CDR1 is SGHTA and CDR2 is FQGNSA in the germline V gene. This CDR3 contains 16 residues. The CDR3 here is CASSFPGGKYSNIQYF. The CDR3 coding sequence is TGTGCCAGCAGCTTTCCAGGGGGAAAGTATTCAAACATTCAGTACTTC.

The chain combines TRBV6-6 with TRBJ1-1, with D possibly TRBD1 on 6 matching bases. Looked up from germline, CDR1 is MNHNY and CDR2 is SVGAGI (reference sequence). The V end was cut by 4 bases, the J end by 5 bases, with 8 bases between. This CDR3 has 12 residues. CDR3 sequence reads: CASSSQGTEAFF. Here the CDR3 DNA reads TGTGCCAGCAGTTCGCAGGGGACTGAAGCTTTCTTT.

CDR3 sequence: CASSPPGGQGDTQYF. CDR3 nucleotides: TGTGCCAGCTCACCACCGGGGGGGCAGGGAGATACGCAGTATTTT. V usage is TRBV18 and J usage is TRBJ2-3; D is possibly TRBD2 (7 bases). The V end was cut by 0 bases, the J end by 5 bases, with 12 bases between. Per germline, CDR1 KGHSH and CDR2 LQKENI. This CDR3 has 15 amino acids.

The rearrangement joins TRBV19 to TRBJ2-7; 7 bases align to TRBD1. Germline assignment: CDR1 LNHDA and CDR2 SQIVND (reference sequence). V gave up 4 bases and J gave up 6 bases; unmatched junction bases: 3. The CDR3 extends over 12 amino acids. As DNA, the CDR3 is TGTGCCAGTAGTAAAAGGACAGGCGAGCAGTACTTC. It yields the protein CASSKRTGEQYF.

The chain joins TRBV11-3 to TRBJ2-1; possibly TRBD2 for D (6 bases). CDR3 length: 14 amino acids. V lost 3 bases and J 1 base, leaving 7 bases between the germline ends. CDR1 and CDR2 (germline): SGHNT, YENEEA. The CDR3 nucleotides are TGTGCCAGCAGCTTGGAGGGTTCCTACAATGAGCAGTTCTTC. It specifies CASSLEGSYNEQFF. Drawing the rest from reference TRBV11-3 and TRBJ2-1, the complete variable domain is EAGVVQSPRYKIIEKKQPVAFWCNPISGHNTLYWYLQNLGQGPELLIRYENEEAVDDSQLPKDRFSAERLKGVDSTLKIQPAELGDSAVYLCASSLEGSYNEQFFGPGTRLTVL.

J is TRBJ2-3 and V is TRBV10-1; tentatively, D is TRBD2 (6 bases). The CDR3 is 12 residues long. With 8 bases removed from V and 4 bases from J, the gap between germline ends came to 10 bases. Germline CDR1 and CDR2: WNHNN and SYGVQD (reference sequence). CDR3 amino acids: CASGGLSDTQYF. As DNA, the CDR3 is TGCGCCAGCGGGGGACTTTCAGATACGCAGTATTTT.

The CDR3 sequence is CASSLGLGGRSPNEQFF. The CDR3 nucleotides read TGTGCCAGCAGCTTAGGCCTCGGCGGGAGGAGCCCCAATGAGCAGTTCTTC. This chain joins TRBV13 and TRBJ2-1, with 8 positions matching TRBD2. In germline, CDR1 is PRHDT, CDR2 FYEKMQ (reference sequence). The junction had 10 bases not matched to a gene; V was cut back by 0 bases and J by 6 bases. This CDR3 has 17 residues.

This clone was observed once. CDR3 DNA: TGTGCCAGCACCAAATCAGGACAGGGGGGTTTGGAGACCCAGTACTTC. Residues: CASTKSGQGGLETQYF. The genes are TRBV5-6 and TRBJ2-5; 10 bases match TRBD1. The CDR3 loop spans 16 amino acids. V lost 6 bases, J lost 5 bases, and 13 bases stayed unmatched. Germline CDR1 SGHDT, CDR2 YYEEEE. The whole variable domain, filled in from reference TRBV5-6 and TRBJ2-5, reads DAGVTQSPTHLIKTRGQQVTLRCSPKSGHDTVSWYQQALGQGPQFIFQYYEEEERQRGNFPDRFSGHQFPNYSSELNVNALLLGDSALYLCASTKSGQGGLETQYFGPGTRLLVL.

A single count supports this clone. This chain connects TRBV11-2 to TRBJ2-7; weak D call: TRBD1 (5 bases). V lost 2 bases, J lost 2 bases, and 10 bases lay in between. CDR3 size: 14 residues. The germline V gene encodes CDR1 SGHAT and CDR2 FQNNGV. CDR3 sequence: CASSLQGQTYEQYF. Written as DNA, the CDR3 is TGTGCCAGCAGCTTACAGGGTCAGACCTACGAGCAGTACTTC.

The V gene is TRBV18, the J gene TRBJ1-2, with D uncertain. This CDR3 has 13 amino acids. Trimming removed 5 bases from V and 2 bases from J, with 9 bases in between. The germline V gene has CDR1 KGHSH and CDR2 LQKENI. CDR3 protein: CASSAQQNYGYTF. The CDR3 coding sequence is TGTGCCAGCTCAGCCCAACAGAACTATGGCTACACCTTC.

The genes are TRBV6-2 or TRBV6-3 and TRBJ2-3, with 10 bases matching TRBD2. This CDR3 spans 19 amino acids. Germline loops: CDR1 MNHEY, CDR2 SVGEGT. Losses at the gene ends were 0 bases for V and 6 bases for J; bases not matched to a gene: 15. The CDR3 loop is CASSYSGLAGALPPDTQYF. The CDR3 nucleotides read TGTGCCAGCAGTTACTCTGGGCTAGCGGGGGCCCTCCCCCCGGATACGCAGTATTTT.

The gene calls are TRBV5-1 and TRBJ2-5; D is perhaps TRBD1 (5 bases). Between the trimmed V and J ends, which lost 0 bases and 1 base, there was a span of 7 bases. CDR1 SGHRS and CDR2 YFSETQ come from the germline V gene. CDR3 length equals 14 residues. CDR3 protein: CASSLEGAQETQYF. The CDR3 DNA follows: TGCGCCAGCAGCTTGGAAGGGGCCCAAGAGACCCAGTACTTC.

This clone appeared once. The chain links TRBV4-1 to TRBJ1-2; 7 nucleotides agree with TRBD1. The J segment lost 8 bases and the V segment lost 6 bases, leaving 9 bases of the junction unmatched. The germline CDR1 and CDR2 sequences are MGHRA and YSYEKL. The CDR3 contains 13 residues. The CDR3 DNA reads TGCGCCAGCAGTCCTAGACAGGGAGTAGGCTACACCTTC. Translating it yields CASSPRQGVGYTF.

The sample holds one count of this clone. V gene TRBV27 combines with J gene TRBJ1-1; D is unresolved. V lost 5 bases and J lost 3, with 16 bases in between. There are 15 residues in the CDR3. Germline assignment: CDR1 MNHEY and CDR2 SMNVEV (reference sequence). As DNA, the CDR3 is TGTGCCAGCAGTCAGCAGTCCGGGAGGGACACTGAAGCTTTCTTT. Protein: CASSQQSGRDTEAFF.

The chain carries TRBV29-1 and TRBJ2-5; 8 bases line up with TRBD2. The CDR3 extends over 13 amino acids. Germline CDR1 is SQVTM and CDR2 is ANQGSEA. The trim removed 4 bases at V and 3 bases at J, leaving 4 bases unmatched. CDR3 coding DNA: TGCAGCGTTGGATTACTAGCGGAAGAGACCCAGTACTTC. Encoded protein: CSVGLLAEETQYF. Full variable domain (remainder filled in from reference TRBV29-1 and TRBJ2-5): SAVISQKPSRDICQRGTSLTIQCQVDSQVTMMFWYRQQPGQSLTLIATANQGSEATYESGFVIDKFPISRPNLTFSTLTVSNMSPEDSSIYLCSVGLLAEETQYFGPGTRLLVL.

J is TRBJ1-2 and V is TRBV6-5, with 7 bases lining up with TRBD1. This CDR3 is built from 12 residues. The junction had 3 bases not matched to a gene; V was cut back by 6 bases and J by 5 bases. From germline, CDR1 is MNHEY and CDR2 SVGAGI. CDR3 region: CASSRDRYGYTF. CDR3 DNA: TGTGCCAGCAGCCGGGACAGATATGGCTACACCTTC.

J is TRBJ1-3 and V is TRBV2; the match to TRBD1 covers 7 bases. V was pared by 3 bases and J by 0 bases, with 2 bases of the junction left unmatched. The germline V gene encodes CDR1 SNHLY and CDR2 FYNNEI. CDR3 length equals 15 residues. CDR3 DNA sequence: TGTGCCAGCAGTGATAGGACAGGCTCTGGAAACACCATATATTTT. Amino acid sequence: CASSDRTGSGNTIYF.

The chain couples TRBV6-6 to TRBJ1-1; 7 nucleotides match TRBD1. Germline lookup yields CDR1 MNHNY and CDR2 SVGAGI (reference sequence). The length of the CDR3 is 14 residues. V lost 5 bases, J lost 2 bases, and 5 bases stayed unmatched. The CDR3 protein is CASSDRALNTEAFF. CDR3 nucleotide sequence: TGTGCCAGCAGTGACAGGGCTTTAAACACTGAAGCTTTCTTT.